This T cell receptor (beta chain) was found in a study of shared clonotypes between healthy human individuals. CD8 cells regarded as naive lacked CD45RO, were positively chosen for CCR7, and omitted terminally differentiated effector memory CD45RA+ cells. Germline CDR1 reads SGDLS; CDR2 reads YYNGEE. V lost 3 bases, J lost 6 bases, and 10 bases stayed unmatched. The CDR3 consists of 15 residues. Approximately 210 ng DNA, approximately 31,000 T cell genomes, went into each sorted-subset replicate PCR. Authors' data handling: For the immunoSEQ data, sequences were junction-only without quality scores, so filtering differed. Generated by immunoSEQ multiplex PCR, the TCRdb table keeps only in-frame clones and is missing some. The V and J calls and clone size are taken from that table; D and trimming were inferred from the DNA. The sample consists of around 2.1 million clones, 93% of them appearing once.

The V call is TRBV9, the J call TRBJ2-3, with 7 bases lining up with TRBD1. The source material was naive CD8+ T cells from PBMCs. This receptor was identified in a young man in good health. Some clones in this sample may be carry-over from other donors' samples. The CDR3 nucleotides are TGTGCCAGCAGCGCCGGGACAGCGTGGGGGGATACGCAGTATTTT. This codes for CASSAGTAWGDTQYF.